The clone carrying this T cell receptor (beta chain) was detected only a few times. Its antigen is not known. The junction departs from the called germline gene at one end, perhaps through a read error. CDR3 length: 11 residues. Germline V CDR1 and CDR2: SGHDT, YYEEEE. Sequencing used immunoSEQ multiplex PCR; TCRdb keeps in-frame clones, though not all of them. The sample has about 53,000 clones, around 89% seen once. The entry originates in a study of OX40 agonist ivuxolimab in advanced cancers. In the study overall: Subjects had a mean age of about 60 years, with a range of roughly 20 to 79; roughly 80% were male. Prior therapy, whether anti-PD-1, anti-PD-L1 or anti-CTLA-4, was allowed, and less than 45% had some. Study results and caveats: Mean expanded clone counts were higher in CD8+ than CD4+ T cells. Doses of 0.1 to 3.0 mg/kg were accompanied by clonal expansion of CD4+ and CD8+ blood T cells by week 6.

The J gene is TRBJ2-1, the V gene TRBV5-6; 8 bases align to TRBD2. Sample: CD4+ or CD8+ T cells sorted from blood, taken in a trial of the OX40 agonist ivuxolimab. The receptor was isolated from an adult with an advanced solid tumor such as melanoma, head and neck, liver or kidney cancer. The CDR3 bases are TGTGCCAGCAGCTTGGGGCCTAGCGGGCTCTTC. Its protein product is CASSLGPSGLF.